This T cell receptor (beta chain) was recorded in a study of vaccination and CD4 T cells after COVID-19. Study as a whole: Cellular stimulation was performed using overlapping spike peptides derived from SARS-CoV-2, HCoV-NL63, HCoV-OC43 and HCoV-229E. Study observations and caveats: A median about 90% of convalescent patients' SARS-CoV-2-reactive clones emerged only after vaccination. In median terms, SARS-CoV-2-reactive clonotypes went from about 20 to 38, a nonsignificant rise.

The CDR3 sequence is 13 residues long. Trimming took off 6 bases at V and 1 base at J, with 10 bases between the two ends. Germline V CDR1 and CDR2: LNHDA, SQIVND (reference sequence). Cultured CD4+ T-cell DNA underwent Oncomine TCR Beta short-read sequencing. Via MiXCR, TCRdb re-called the PCR reads, giving one row per CDR3 protein. This table has about 27,000 distinct CDR3 sequences, less than 80% appearing once. Details on this clonotype: Its antigen is not identified.

Treatment defined: roughly ten-day PBMC culture with coronavirus spike peptide pools or control peptides (ViraFEST assay). For ViraFEST, peptide pools expanded antigen-specific T cells, after which the TCRs were sequenced. The sample in question was CD4+ T cells from blood, cultured in vitro, obtained after SARS-CoV-2 vaccination. The receptor's source is a human donor who received a COVID-19 vaccine. The chain joins TRBV19 to TRBJ2-7; D unresolved. CDR3 loop: CASSPQMSYEQYF. CDR3 bases: TGTGCCAGTAGCCCACAGATGTCCTACGAGCAGTACTTC. Supplemented by reference TRBV19 and TRBJ2-7, the full variable domain reads DGGITQSPKYLFRKEGQNVTLSCEQNLNHDAMYWYRQDPGQGLRLIYYSQIVNDFQKGDIAEGYSVSREKKESFPLTVTSAQKNPTAFYLCASSPQMSYEQYFGPGTRLTVT.